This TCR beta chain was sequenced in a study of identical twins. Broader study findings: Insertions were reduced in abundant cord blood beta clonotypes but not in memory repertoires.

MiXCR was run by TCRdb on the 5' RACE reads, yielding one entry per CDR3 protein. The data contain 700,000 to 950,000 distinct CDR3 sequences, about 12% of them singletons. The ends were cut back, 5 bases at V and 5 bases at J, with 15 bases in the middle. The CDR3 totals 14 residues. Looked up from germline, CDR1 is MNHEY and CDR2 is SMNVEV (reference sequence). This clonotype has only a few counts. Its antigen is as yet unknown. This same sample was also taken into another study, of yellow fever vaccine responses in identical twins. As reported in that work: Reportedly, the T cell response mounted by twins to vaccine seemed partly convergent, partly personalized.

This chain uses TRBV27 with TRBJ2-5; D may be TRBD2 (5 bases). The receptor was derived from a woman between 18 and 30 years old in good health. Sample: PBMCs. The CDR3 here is CASSRHGMGETQYF. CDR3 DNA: TGTGCCAGCAGTCGCCACGGGATGGGGGAGACCCAGTACTTC.